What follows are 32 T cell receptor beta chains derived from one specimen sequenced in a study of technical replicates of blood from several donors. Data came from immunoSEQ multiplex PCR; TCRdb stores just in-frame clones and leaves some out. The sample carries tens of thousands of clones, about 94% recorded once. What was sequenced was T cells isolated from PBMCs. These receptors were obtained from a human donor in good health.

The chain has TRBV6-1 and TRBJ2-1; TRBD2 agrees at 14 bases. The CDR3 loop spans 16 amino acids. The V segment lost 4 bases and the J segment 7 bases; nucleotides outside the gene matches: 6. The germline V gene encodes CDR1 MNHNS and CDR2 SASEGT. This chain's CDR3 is CASSGTSGRSYNEQFF. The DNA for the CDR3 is TGTGCCAGCAGTGGGACTAGCGGGAGGTCGTATAATGAGCAGTTCTTC.

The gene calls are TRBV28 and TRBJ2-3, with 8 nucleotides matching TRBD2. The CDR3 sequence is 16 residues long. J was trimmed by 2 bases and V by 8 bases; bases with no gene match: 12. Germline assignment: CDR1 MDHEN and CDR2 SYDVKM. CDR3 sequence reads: CASCSRGGRYTDTQYF. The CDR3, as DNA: TGTGCCAGCTGCTCTAGGGGCGGGAGGTACACAGATACGCAGTATTTT.

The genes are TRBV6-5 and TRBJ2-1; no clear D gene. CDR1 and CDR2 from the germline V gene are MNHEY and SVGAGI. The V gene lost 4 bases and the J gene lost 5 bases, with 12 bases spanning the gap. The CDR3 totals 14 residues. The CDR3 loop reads CASSSPLRDNEQFF. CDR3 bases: TGTGCCAGCAGTTCCCCCCTCCGGGACAATGAGCAGTTCTTC.

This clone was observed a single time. This CDR3 reads CASSRGDGSGANVLTF. In DNA, the CDR3 is TGTGCCAGCAGCCGGGGGGATGGATCTGGGGCCAACGTCCTGACTTTC. J is TRBJ2-6 and V is TRBV11-2; 7 bases are a match to TRBD2. The junction had 5 bases not matched to a gene; V was cut back by 5 bases and J by 1 base. The CDR3 extends over 16 amino acids. The germline V gene encodes CDR1 SGHAT and CDR2 FQNNGV.

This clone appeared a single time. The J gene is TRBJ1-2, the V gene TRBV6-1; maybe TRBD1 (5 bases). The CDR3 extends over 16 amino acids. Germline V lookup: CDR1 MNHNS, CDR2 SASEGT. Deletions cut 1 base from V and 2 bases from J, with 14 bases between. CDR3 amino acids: CASSEVSGYVNYGYTF. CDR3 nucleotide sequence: TGTGCCAGCAGTGAAGTCTCAGGGTATGTCAACTATGGCTACACCTTC.

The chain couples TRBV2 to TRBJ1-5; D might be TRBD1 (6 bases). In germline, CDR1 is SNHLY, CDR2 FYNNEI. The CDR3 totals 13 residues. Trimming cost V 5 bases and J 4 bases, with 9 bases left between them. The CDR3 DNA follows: TGTGCCAGCAGTATCCAGGGGAATCAGCCCCAGCATTTT. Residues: CASSIQGNQPQHF.

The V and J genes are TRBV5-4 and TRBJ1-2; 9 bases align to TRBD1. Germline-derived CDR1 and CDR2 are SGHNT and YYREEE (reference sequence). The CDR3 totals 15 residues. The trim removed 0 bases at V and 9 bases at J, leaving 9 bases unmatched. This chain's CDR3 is CASSLVGTGSGSYTF. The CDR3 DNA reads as TGTGCCAGCAGCTTGGTTGGGACAGGGTCTGGGAGCTACACCTTC.

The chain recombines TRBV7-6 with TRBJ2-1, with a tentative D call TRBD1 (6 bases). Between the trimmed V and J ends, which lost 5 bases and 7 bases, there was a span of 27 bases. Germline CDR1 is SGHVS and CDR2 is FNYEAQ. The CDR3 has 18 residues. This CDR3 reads CASSTRGRGIGISNEQFF. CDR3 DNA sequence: TGTGCCAGCAGCACCCGGGGCAGGGGCATAGGAATCTCTAATGAGCAGTTCTTC.

In nucleotides, the CDR3 is TGCAGCGTTCCCAGACTAGCGGGAGATGTAACAGATACGCAGTATTTT. This translates into CSVPRLAGDVTDTQYF. The chain uses TRBV29-1 and TRBJ2-3; TRBD2 matches 12 bases. CDR3 length: 16 residues. Per germline, CDR1 SQVTM and CDR2 ANQGSEA. V shed 5 bases and J 3 bases; nucleotides not matched to a gene: 9.

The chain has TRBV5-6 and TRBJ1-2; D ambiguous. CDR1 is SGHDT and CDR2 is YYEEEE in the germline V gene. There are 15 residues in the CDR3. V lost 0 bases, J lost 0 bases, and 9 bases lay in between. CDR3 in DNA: TGTGCCAGCAGCTTGGTTCTAATTTCTAACTATGGCTACACCTTC. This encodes CASSLVLISNYGYTF.

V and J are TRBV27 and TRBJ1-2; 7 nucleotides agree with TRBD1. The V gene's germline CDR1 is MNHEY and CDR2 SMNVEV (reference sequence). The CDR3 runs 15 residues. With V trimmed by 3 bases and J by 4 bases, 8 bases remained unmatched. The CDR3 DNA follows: TGTGCCAGCAGTTTTGGGGCCGACAGGGCCTATGGCTACACCTTC. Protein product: CASSFGADRAYGYTF.

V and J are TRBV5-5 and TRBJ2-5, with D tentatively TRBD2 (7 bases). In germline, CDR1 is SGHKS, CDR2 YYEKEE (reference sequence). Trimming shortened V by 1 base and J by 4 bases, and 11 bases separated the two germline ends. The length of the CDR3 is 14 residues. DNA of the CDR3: TGTGCCAGCAGCTTGAATAGGGGGGGAGAGACCCAGTACTTC. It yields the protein CASSLNRGGETQYF. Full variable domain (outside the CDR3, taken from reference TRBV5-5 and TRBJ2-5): DAGVTQSPTHLIKTRGQQVTLRCSPISGHKSVSWYQQVLGQGPQFIFQYYEKEERGRGNFPDRFSARQFPNYSSELNVNALLLGDSALYLCASSLNRGGETQYFGPGTRLLVL.

DNA of the CDR3: TGTGCCAGTAGTAACCCATCGGGATCCTCTGGAAACACCATATATTTT. Translating gives CASSNPSGSSGNTIYF. V usage is TRBV19 and J usage is TRBJ1-3; D not resolved. This CDR3 has 16 amino acids. Germline loops: CDR1 LNHDA, CDR2 SQIVND (reference sequence). V was cut by 4 bases and J by 0 bases, with 13 bases left in between.

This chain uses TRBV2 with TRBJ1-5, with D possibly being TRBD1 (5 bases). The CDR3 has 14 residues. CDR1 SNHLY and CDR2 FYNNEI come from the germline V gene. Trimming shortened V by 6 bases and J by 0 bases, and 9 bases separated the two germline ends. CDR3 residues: CASRWQGSNQPQHF. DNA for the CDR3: TGTGCCAGCAGGTGGCAGGGTAGCAATCAGCCCCAGCATTTT.

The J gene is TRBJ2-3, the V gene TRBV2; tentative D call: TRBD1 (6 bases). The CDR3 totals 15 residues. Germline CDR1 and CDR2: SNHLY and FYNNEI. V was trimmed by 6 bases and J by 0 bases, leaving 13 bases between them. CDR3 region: CASRGTTSSTDTQYF. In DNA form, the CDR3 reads TGTGCCAGCAGGGGGACAACGTCTAGCACAGATACGCAGTATTTT.

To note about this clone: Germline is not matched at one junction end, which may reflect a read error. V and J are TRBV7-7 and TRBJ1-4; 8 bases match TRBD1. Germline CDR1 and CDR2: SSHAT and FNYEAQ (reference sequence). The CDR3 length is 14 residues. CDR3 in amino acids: CASSPGQGMGKLFF. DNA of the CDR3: TGTGCTAGCAGCCCTGGACAGGGAATGGGAAAACTGTTTTTT.

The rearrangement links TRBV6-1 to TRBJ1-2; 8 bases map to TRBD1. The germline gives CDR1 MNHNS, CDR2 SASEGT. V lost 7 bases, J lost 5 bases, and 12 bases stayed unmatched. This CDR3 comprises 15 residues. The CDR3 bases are TGTGCCAGCACCTTAGGACAGGGCTATCGGTATGGCTACACCTTC. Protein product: CASTLGQGYRYGYTF.

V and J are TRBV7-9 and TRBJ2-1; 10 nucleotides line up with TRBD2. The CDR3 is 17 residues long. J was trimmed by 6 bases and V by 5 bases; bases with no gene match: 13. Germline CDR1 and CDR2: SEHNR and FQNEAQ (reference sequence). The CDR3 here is CASSTTSGHLTFNEQFF. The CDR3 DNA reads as TGTGCCAGCAGCACGACTAGCGGGCACCTAACTTTCAATGAGCAGTTCTTC.

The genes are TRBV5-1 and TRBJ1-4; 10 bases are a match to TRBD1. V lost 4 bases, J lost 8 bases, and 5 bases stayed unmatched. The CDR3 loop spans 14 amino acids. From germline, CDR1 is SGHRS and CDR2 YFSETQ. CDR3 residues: CASSLGQGKEKLFF. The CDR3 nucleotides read TGCGCCAGCAGCCTGGGACAGGGGAAAGAAAAACTGTTTTTT.

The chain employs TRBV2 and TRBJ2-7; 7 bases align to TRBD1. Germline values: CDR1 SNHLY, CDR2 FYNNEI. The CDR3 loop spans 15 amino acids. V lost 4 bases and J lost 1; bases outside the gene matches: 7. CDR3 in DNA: TGTGCCAGCAGTGCCCTGACAGGGTTGTCCTACGAGCAGTACTTC. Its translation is CASSALTGLSYEQYF.

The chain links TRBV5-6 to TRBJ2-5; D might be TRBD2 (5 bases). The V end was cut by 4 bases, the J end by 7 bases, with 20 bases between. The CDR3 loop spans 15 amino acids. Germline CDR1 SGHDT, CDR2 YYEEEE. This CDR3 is CASSIATNSLVTQYF. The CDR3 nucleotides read TGTGCCAGCAGCATAGCGACTAATAGCTTGGTGACCCAGTACTTC.

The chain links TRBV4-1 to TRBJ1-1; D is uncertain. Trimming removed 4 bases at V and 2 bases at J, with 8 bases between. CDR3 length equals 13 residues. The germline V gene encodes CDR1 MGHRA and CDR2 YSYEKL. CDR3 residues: CASSPSTNTEAFF. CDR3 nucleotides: TGCGCCAGCAGCCCGAGTACTAACACTGAAGCTTTCTTT.

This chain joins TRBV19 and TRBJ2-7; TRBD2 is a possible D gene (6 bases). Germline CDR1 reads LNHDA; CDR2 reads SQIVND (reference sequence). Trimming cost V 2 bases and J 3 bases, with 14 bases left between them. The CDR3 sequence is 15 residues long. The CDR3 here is CASSISASANYEQYF. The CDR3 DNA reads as TGTGCCAGTAGTATATCGGCTAGCGCCAACTACGAGCAGTACTTC. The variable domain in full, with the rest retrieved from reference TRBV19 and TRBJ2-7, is DGGITQSPKYLFRKEGQNVTLSCEQNLNHDAMYWYRQDPGQGLRLIYYSQIVNDFQKGDIAEGYSVSREKKESFPLTVTSAQKNPTAFYLCASSISASANYEQYFGPGTRLTVT.

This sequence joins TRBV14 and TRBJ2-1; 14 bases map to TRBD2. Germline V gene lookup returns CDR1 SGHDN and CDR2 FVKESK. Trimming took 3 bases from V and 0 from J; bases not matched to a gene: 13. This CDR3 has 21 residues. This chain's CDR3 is CASSHPGLAGAPWSSYNEQFF. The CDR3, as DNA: TGTGCCAGCAGCCACCCGGGACTAGCGGGAGCACCTTGGAGCTCCTACAATGAGCAGTTCTTC.

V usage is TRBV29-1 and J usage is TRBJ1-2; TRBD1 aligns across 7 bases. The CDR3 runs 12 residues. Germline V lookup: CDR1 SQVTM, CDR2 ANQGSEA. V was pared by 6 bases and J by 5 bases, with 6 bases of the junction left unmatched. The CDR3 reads CSVRDSGYGYTF. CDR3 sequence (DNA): TGCAGCGTCAGGGACAGCGGATATGGCTACACCTTC.

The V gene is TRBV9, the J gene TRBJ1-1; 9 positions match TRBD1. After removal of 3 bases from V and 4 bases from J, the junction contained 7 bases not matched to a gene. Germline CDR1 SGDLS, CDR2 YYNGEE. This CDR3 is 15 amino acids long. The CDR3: CASSANTGGGTEAFF. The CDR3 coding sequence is TGTGCCAGCAGCGCTAACACAGGGGGCGGCACTGAAGCTTTCTTT.

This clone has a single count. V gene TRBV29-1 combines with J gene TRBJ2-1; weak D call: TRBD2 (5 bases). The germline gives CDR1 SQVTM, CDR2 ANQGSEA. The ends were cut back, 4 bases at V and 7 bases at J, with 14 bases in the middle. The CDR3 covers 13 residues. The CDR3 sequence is CSVGSGIRNEQFF. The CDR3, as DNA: TGCAGCGTTGGTTCCGGGATAAGGAATGAGCAGTTCTTC.

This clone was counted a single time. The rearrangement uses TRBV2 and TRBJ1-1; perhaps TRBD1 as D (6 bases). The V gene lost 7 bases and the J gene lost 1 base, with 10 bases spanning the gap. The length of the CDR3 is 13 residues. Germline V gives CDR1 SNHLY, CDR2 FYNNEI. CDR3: CASTQQGNTEAFF. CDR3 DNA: TGTGCCAGCACCCAACAGGGGAACACTGAAGCTTTCTTT.

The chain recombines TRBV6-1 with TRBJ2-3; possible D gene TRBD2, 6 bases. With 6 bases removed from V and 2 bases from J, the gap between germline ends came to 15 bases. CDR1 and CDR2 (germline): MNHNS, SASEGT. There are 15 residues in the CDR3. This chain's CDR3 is CASRLTAGPTDTQYF. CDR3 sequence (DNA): TGTGCCAGCAGGCTTACGGCGGGACCCACAGATACGCAGTATTTT.

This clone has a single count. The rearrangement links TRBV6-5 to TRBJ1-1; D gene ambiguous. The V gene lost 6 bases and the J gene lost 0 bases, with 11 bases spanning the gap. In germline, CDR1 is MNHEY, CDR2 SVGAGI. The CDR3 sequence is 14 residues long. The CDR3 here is CASRGPRMNTEAFF. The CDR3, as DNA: TGTGCCAGCAGGGGCCCAAGGATGAACACTGAAGCTTTCTTT.

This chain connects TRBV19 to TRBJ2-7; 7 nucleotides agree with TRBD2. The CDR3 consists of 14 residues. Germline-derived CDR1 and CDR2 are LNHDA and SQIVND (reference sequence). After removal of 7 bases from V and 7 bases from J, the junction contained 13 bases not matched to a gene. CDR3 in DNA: TGTGCCAGTACCTTAAGCGGGACCGAGGTGGAGCAGTACTTC. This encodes CASTLSGTEVEQYF.

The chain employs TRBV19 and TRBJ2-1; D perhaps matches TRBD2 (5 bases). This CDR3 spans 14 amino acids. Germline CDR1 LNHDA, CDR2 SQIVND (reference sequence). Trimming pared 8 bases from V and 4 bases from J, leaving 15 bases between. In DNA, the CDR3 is TGTGCCAGTTCTCGGGAACCAATTTACAATGAGCAGTTCTTC. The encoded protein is CASSREPIYNEQFF.